This T cell receptor beta chain was captured by sequencing in a study of OX40 agonist ivuxolimab in advanced cancers. Study context: Patients were treated with intravenous ivuxolimab, dosed at 0.01 to 10 mg/kg and infused every 2 weeks.

Sequencing was performed with immunoSEQ multiplex PCR; in TCRdb, only in-frame clones are kept and a portion is missing. There are fewer than 55,000 clones in the sample; 75% to 90% occur only once, and about 7% lies in the top ten. The CDR3 length is 15 residues. The V gene end was trimmed by 5 bases and the J gene end by 0 bases; junction bases not matched to a gene: 5. The V gene's germline CDR1 is LGHNA and CDR2 YNFKEQ. Study-level results: Expanded clones belonging to CD8+ T cells outnumbered, on average, those of CD4+.

With respect to this clone: Its matching antigen is unknown.

This clonotype was sampled from an adult with an advanced solid tumor such as melanoma, head and neck, liver or kidney cancer. This rearrangement joins TRBV4-2 to TRBJ1-1; 8 nucleotides align to TRBD1. Sequences were derived from CD4+ or CD8+ T cells sorted from blood, sampled in a trial of the OX40 agonist ivuxolimab. DNA for the CDR3: TGTGCCAGCAGCTTTCAGACAGGGGTGAACACTGAAGCTTTCTTT. Its translation: CASSFQTGVNTEAFF.